These 29 T cell receptor beta chains came from one sample sequenced in a study of blood T cell repertoires in COVID-19. Method: immunoSEQ multiplex PCR; TCRdb's copy keeps in-frame clones and lacks some. The sample records approximately 150,000 clones, roughly 84% being singletons. Sequencing was performed on peripheral blood. These receptors all stem from a man aged 30 to 39 with COVID-19, enrolled during active disease.

The V and J genes are TRBV6-5 and TRBJ2-3; D is undetermined. Germline CDR1 reads MNHEY; CDR2 reads SVGAGI. There are 13 residues in the CDR3. Deletions cut 4 bases from V and 2 bases from J, with 7 bases between. As DNA, the CDR3 is TGTGCCAGCAGTTCACAATACACAGATACGCAGTATTTT. Its protein is CASSSQYTDTQYF.

V is TRBV13 and J is TRBJ1-3; 7 positions agree with TRBD1. The CDR3 sequence is 16 residues long. The V gene's germline CDR1 is PRHDT and CDR2 FYEKMQ (reference sequence). The trim removed 6 bases at V and 0 bases at J, leaving 8 bases unmatched. CDR3 region: CASRFITGDSGNTIYF. As DNA, the CDR3 is TGTGCCAGCAGATTCATAACAGGGGACTCTGGAAACACCATATATTTT.

The chain recombines TRBV27 with TRBJ2-1; 10 bases align to TRBD2. This CDR3 comprises 17 residues. J gave up 6 bases and V 2 bases, and 10 bases lay outside the gene matches. The germline gives CDR1 MNHEY, CDR2 SMNVEV (reference sequence). The CDR3 bases are TGTGCCAGCAGTTTAAGCTTGGCTAGCGGGAGTTTCAATGAGCAGTTCTTC. The encoded protein is CASSLSLASGSFNEQFF.

The CDR3 loop is CASSQTTKGQGMGYTF. The CDR3 DNA follows: TGTGCCAGCTCACAAACTACTAAGGGACAGGGGATGGGCTACACCTTC. V usage is TRBV18 and J usage is TRBJ1-2, with TRBD1 identical over 10 bases. CDR1 is KGHSH and CDR2 is LQKENI in the germline V gene. V lost 4 bases and J lost 8; bases outside the gene matches: 13. The CDR3 runs 16 residues.

The chain combines TRBV4-2 with TRBJ1-2, with TRBD1 matching over 8 bases. Germline lookup yields CDR1 LGHNA and CDR2 YNFKEQ. Trimming cost V 0 bases and J 7 bases; bases outside gene matches: 7. This CDR3 is 15 amino acids long. The chain's CDR3 is CASSQDWQGALGYTF. DNA for the CDR3: TGTGCCAGCAGCCAAGATTGGCAGGGGGCGCTTGGCTACACCTTC.

V and J are TRBV10-1 and TRBJ2-7; the match to TRBD1 covers 11 bases. The CDR3 spans 14 residues. Per germline, CDR1 WNHNN and CDR2 SYGVQD (reference sequence). With V trimmed by 6 bases and J by 7 bases, 8 bases remained unmatched. The CDR3: CASSRDRGGEEQYF. The DNA for the CDR3 is TGCGCCAGCAGCCGGGACAGGGGGGGTGAAGAGCAGTACTTC.

This chain uses TRBV7-9 with TRBJ1-4; 11 nucleotides match TRBD1. This CDR3 region has 14 residues. Germline V CDR1 and CDR2: SEHNR, FQNEAQ (reference sequence). J was trimmed by 8 bases and V by 5 bases; bases with no gene match: 4. The CDR3 coding sequence is TGTGCCAGCAGCCTAGGGACAGGGGGAGAAAAACTGTTTTTT. Protein product: CASSLGTGGEKLFF.

This sequence joins TRBV11-2 and TRBJ2-5; TRBD2 matches at 9 bases. Germline V lookup: CDR1 SGHAT, CDR2 FQNNGV. This CDR3 region has 14 residues. Trimming at V came to 1 base and at J to 5 bases, leaving 2 bases not matched to a gene. In DNA form, the CDR3 reads TGTGCCAGCAGCTTAGTAGGACTAGCGGAGACCCAGTACTTC. Its protein product is CASSLVGLAETQYF.

This clone was detected only a few times. The chain is built from TRBV28 and TRBJ2-3; 8 bases fit TRBD2. The CDR3 length is 14 residues. Trimming removed 10 bases from V and 6 bases from J; junction bases left unmatched: 12. From germline, CDR1 is MDHEN and CDR2 SYDVKM. The CDR3 coding sequence is TGTGCCATAGTACCGGGAGGGCCGGGGGATACGCAGTATTTT. This sequence encodes CAIVPGGPGDTQYF.

This clone has just a few counts. The rearrangement joins TRBV11-2 to TRBJ1-1; no definite D call. This CDR3 region has 13 residues. V lost 2 bases to trimming and J lost 4 bases, with 8 bases between them. Germline CDR1 is SGHAT and CDR2 is FQNNGV. This CDR3 is CASSLNGLTEAFF. Here the CDR3 DNA reads TGTGCCAGCAGCTTAAATGGGCTCACTGAAGCTTTCTTT.

V gene TRBV9 combines with J gene TRBJ2-7; no definite D call. Germline assignment: CDR1 SGDLS and CDR2 YYNGEE. Trimming left V 0 bases short and J 3 bases short, with 10 bases between. The CDR3 extends over 14 amino acids. The CDR3 DNA follows: TGTGCCAGCAGCGTAGATGTCTTCCGCTACGAGCAGTACTTC. Its protein is CASSVDVFRYEQYF. The whole variable domain, filled in from reference TRBV9 and TRBJ2-7, reads DSGVTQTPKHLITATGQRVTLRCSPRSGDLSVYWYQQSLDQGLQFLIQYYNGEERAKGNILERFSAQQFPDLHSELNLSSLELGDSALYFCASSVDVFRYEQYFGPGTRLTVT.

The chain carries TRBV7-6 and TRBJ2-3; TRBD2 aligns across 15 bases. The ends lost 5 bases at V and 8 bases at J; junction bases unmatched: 8. CDR1 is SGHVS, CDR2 FNYEAQ, per germline. This CDR3 region has 16 residues. CDR3 coding DNA: TGTGCCAGCAGCCCGACACCGGGACTAGCGGGAGGTACGCAGTATTTT. Its protein product is CASSPTPGLAGGTQYF.

The gene calls are TRBV14 and TRBJ2-7; 11 bases match TRBD2. J gave up 4 bases and V 4 bases, and 3 bases lay outside the gene matches. This CDR3 has 14 residues. Germline lookup yields CDR1 SGHDN and CDR2 FVKESK. The CDR3 is CASSPLAGEYEQYF. In DNA, the CDR3 is TGTGCCAGCAGCCCACTAGCGGGAGAGTACGAGCAGTACTTC.

This chain connects TRBV6-5 to TRBJ1-2; tentative D call: TRBD1 (5 bases). The CDR3 loop spans 14 amino acids. CDR1 and CDR2 (germline): MNHEY, SVGAGI. Trimming took off 5 bases at V and 2 bases at J, with 12 bases between the two ends. The CDR3 DNA reads as TGTGCCAGCAGTAGAACGGGACTCAACTATGGCTACACCTTC. Protein product: CASSRTGLNYGYTF.

This chain connects TRBV2 to TRBJ2-7, with 7 bases that match TRBD1. The CDR3 sequence is 14 residues long. Germline V gene lookup returns CDR1 SNHLY and CDR2 FYNNEI. Losses at the gene ends were 7 bases for V and 0 bases for J; bases not matched to a gene: 6. CDR3 nucleotide sequence: TGTGCCAGCAAGCAGGACAGGAGCTCCTACGAGCAGTACTTC. Its translation: CASKQDRSSYEQYF.

The chain recombines TRBV19 with TRBJ2-1; possible D gene TRBD2, 5 bases. Looked up from germline, CDR1 is LNHDA and CDR2 is SQIVND (reference sequence). V lost 6 bases, J lost 0 bases, and 18 bases lay in between. The CDR3 is 17 amino acids. The CDR3 nucleotides read TGTGCCAGTAGCCGCCGAGGGCGGAGAAGCTCCTACAATGAGCAGTTCTTC. It translates to CASSRRGRRSSYNEQFF.

The chain is built from TRBV5-4 and TRBJ2-3, with TRBD1 matching over 9 bases. Losses at the gene ends were 3 bases for V and 7 bases for J; bases not matched to a gene: 9. CDR1 and CDR2 from the germline V gene are SGHNT and YYREEE (reference sequence). This CDR3 is 15 amino acids long. The CDR3 DNA is TGTGCCAGCAGCTCGGGACAGGGACGCGTGAATACGCAGTATTTT. It yields the protein CASSSGQGRVNTQYF.

This chain links TRBV19 with TRBJ2-1, with TRBD2 matching 12 bases. From germline, CDR1 is LNHDA and CDR2 SQIVND (reference sequence). J lost 7 bases, V lost 3 bases, and 10 bases had no gene match. This CDR3 is 17 amino acids long. The CDR3, as DNA: TGTGCCAGTAGTATCCAGCGACTAGCGGGAGATCGTAATGAGCAGTTCTTC. Its translation: CASSIQRLAGDRNEQFF.

The chain employs TRBV7-2 and TRBJ2-1; 10 nucleotides line up with TRBD2. Germline V lookup: CDR1 SGHTA, CDR2 FQGNSA. With 5 bases clipped from V and 6 bases from J, the junction kept 10 bases outside the gene matches. The CDR3 runs to 16 residues. The CDR3 protein is CASSLLTSGIGNEQFF. The CDR3 nucleotides read TGTGCCAGCAGCCTCCTAACTAGCGGGATCGGCAATGAGCAGTTCTTC. Full variable domain (outside the CDR3, taken from reference TRBV7-2 and TRBJ2-1): GAGVSQSPSNKVTEKGKDVELRCDPISGHTALYWYRQSLGQGLEFLIYFQGNSAPDKSGLPSDRFSAERTGGSVSTLTIQRTQQEDSAVYLCASSLLTSGIGNEQFFGPGTRLTVL.

This chain joins TRBV30 and TRBJ1-5; 10 bases are shared with TRBD1. The CDR3 runs to 18 residues. Looked up from germline, CDR1 is GTSNPN and CDR2 is SVGIG (reference sequence). The V segment lost 1 base and the J segment 0 bases; nucleotides outside the gene matches: 9. The CDR3 coding sequence is TGTGCCTGGAGTGACCGGGGACAGGGGATCTATAGCAATCAGCCCCAGCATTTT. Protein product: CAWSDRGQGIYSNQPQHF.

The rearrangement joins TRBV6-1 to TRBJ1-1, with no clear D. The CDR3 extends over 15 amino acids. Trimming left V 1 base short and J 0 bases short, with 9 bases between. CDR1 is MNHNS, CDR2 SASEGT, per germline. CDR3: CASSEGRSLNTEAFF. The CDR3 DNA reads TGTGCCAGCAGTGAAGGTCGGAGTTTGAACACTGAAGCTTTCTTT.

This clone has a handful of counts. The chain links TRBV10-3 to TRBJ1-2; the D is unclear. Germline V gene sequence: CDR1 ENHRY, CDR2 SYGVKD. There are 15 residues in the CDR3. V lost 4 bases to trimming and J lost 4 bases, with 16 bases between them. This CDR3 is CAISGPPGGPYGYTF. As DNA, the CDR3 is TGTGCCATCAGTGGGCCCCCGGGAGGGCCCTATGGCTACACCTTC.

This clone was seen once. The chain is built from TRBV10-1 and TRBJ2-1; a weak D match, TRBD2 (5 bases). Trimming removed 5 bases at V and 5 bases at J, with 19 bases between. The CDR3 has 16 residues. CDR1 and CDR2 from the germline V gene are WNHNN and SYGVQD (reference sequence). CDR3 DNA sequence: TGCGCCAGCAGTTCTTCCCTCTCTAGCCCTCACAATGAGCAGTTCTTC. Its protein is CASSSSLSSPHNEQFF.

The chain employs TRBV14 and TRBJ2-5, with 7 bases that match TRBD2. The V and J ends lost 1 base and 5 bases, in that order; junction bases with no gene match: 13. This CDR3 is built from 17 residues. CDR1 and CDR2 from the germline V gene are SGHDN and FVKESK. The CDR3 loop reads CASSQVSGRTLSETQYF. As DNA, the CDR3 is TGTGCCAGCAGCCAAGTTTCCGGGAGGACCTTATCTGAGACCCAGTACTTC. Drawing the rest from reference TRBV14 and TRBJ2-5, the complete variable domain is EAGVTQFPSHSVIEKGQTVTLRCDPISGHDNLYWYRRVMGKEIKFLLHFVKESKQDESGMPNNRFLAERTGGTYSTLKVQPAELEDSGVYFCASSQVSGRTLSETQYFGPGTRLLVL.

Only a few counts were recorded for this clone. V and J are TRBV10-1 and TRBJ2-3; D unresolved. The CDR3 loop spans 15 amino acids. Germline V gives CDR1 WNHNN, CDR2 SYGVQD (reference sequence). Between the trimmed V and J ends, which lost 3 bases and 1 base, there was a span of 11 bases. The CDR3 spells CASSEASFGTDTQYF. The CDR3, as DNA: TGCGCCAGCAGTGAAGCCTCTTTTGGCACAGATACGCAGTATTTT.

The chain couples TRBV7-2 to TRBJ2-1, with 12 bases identical to TRBD2. The CDR3 totals 14 residues. Germline V gives CDR1 SGHTA, CDR2 FQGNSA. With V trimmed by 5 bases and J by 7 bases, 3 bases remained unmatched. The CDR3 DNA reads TGTGCCAGCAGCCGTGGACTAGCGGGAAATGAGCAGTTCTTC. It codes for CASSRGLAGNEQFF.

This chain uses TRBV19 with TRBJ1-1; unclear D gene. Germline lookup yields CDR1 LNHDA and CDR2 SQIVND (reference sequence). The CDR3 extends over 17 amino acids. Trimming pared 1 base from V and 0 bases from J, leaving 15 bases between. Written as DNA, the CDR3 is TGTGCCAGTAGTATAGGAGGGATCTTGTCAGTGAACACTGAAGCTTTCTTT. It specifies CASSIGGILSVNTEAFF.

This clone was detected only a few times. The chain recombines TRBV2 with TRBJ2-1; 7 nucleotides align to TRBD2. V was clipped by 0 bases and J by 9 bases; unmatched bases: 8. The CDR3 runs 15 residues. From germline, CDR1 is SNHLY and CDR2 FYNNEI. The DNA of the CDR3 is TGTGCCAGCAGTGAAGCAGCGGCGGGAGCGGGTGAGCAGTTCTTC. Translating it yields CASSEAAAGAGEQFF.

In its sample, this clone was seen once. This sequence joins TRBV3-1 (or the pseudogene TRBV3-2) and TRBJ2-7; 8 nucleotides line up with TRBD2. This CDR3 has 12 residues. J was trimmed by 6 bases and V by 3 bases; bases with no gene match: 1. Germline lookup yields CDR1 LGHDT and CDR2 YNNKEL (reference sequence). CDR3 in amino acids: CASSQGLGEQYF. As DNA, the CDR3 is TGTGCCAGCAGCCAGGGACTAGGCGAGCAGTACTTC.